The 17 T cell receptor beta chains below come from one sample, sequenced in a study of radiation and T cells in renal cell carcinoma. The time point was: baseline pretreatment blood. Treatment: 15 Gy SBRT to primary tumor, nephrectomy 4 weeks later. Repertoires were generated with immunoSEQ multiplex PCR, while TCRdb's copy carries only in-frame clones and drops some. The sample lists about 130,000 clones; about 88% were seen once. The sequencing here drew on blood, taken from a patient whose treatment included radiotherapy and nephrectomy. The receptors originated from a woman aged 45-60 years with renal cell carcinoma.

This chain joins TRBV14 and TRBJ1-4, with D possibly matching TRBD1 (5 bases). V lost 2 bases and J lost 3, with 10 bases in between. The germline CDR1 and CDR2 sequences are SGHDN and FVKESK. CDR3 length: 15 residues. CDR3 sequence reads: CASSQYRGPNEKLFF. The DNA of the CDR3 is TGTGCCAGCAGCCAATATAGGGGCCCTAATGAAAAACTGTTTTTT.

The genes are TRBV2 and TRBJ2-5; possible D gene TRBD1, 7 bases. V was shortened by 2 bases and J by 5 bases, with 15 bases between the two germline ends. The V gene's germline CDR1 is SNHLY and CDR2 FYNNEI. This CDR3 is 15 amino acids long. The CDR3 nucleotides are TGTGCCAGCAGTGAAAACCCAGGGGGGTGGGAGACCCAGTACTTC. Its protein is CASSENPGGWETQYF.

This clone occurred once. J is TRBJ1-2 and V is TRBV5-4; no reliable D call. The CDR3 contains 16 residues. Looked up from germline, CDR1 is SGHNT and CDR2 is YYREEE (reference sequence). The germline V and J ends were trimmed by 0 bases and 6 bases, with 18 bases remaining between them. CDR3 sequence reads: CASSLDLPGGWNGYTF. CDR3 DNA sequence: TGTGCCAGCAGCTTGGATCTCCCTGGAGGATGGAATGGCTACACCTTC.

The chain uses TRBV5-8 and TRBJ2-5; D ambiguous. Germline V CDR1 and CDR2: SGHTS, YDEGEE. The CDR3 spans 14 residues. The V end lost 2 bases, the J end lost 0 bases, and 8 bases lay between the germline ends. CDR3 sequence reads: CASSLLANQETQYF. The DNA for the CDR3 is TGTGCCAGCAGCTTATTAGCAAACCAAGAGACCCAGTACTTC.

The rearrangement links TRBV7-9 to TRBJ1-1; TRBD1 agrees at 7 bases. The CDR3 consists of 15 residues. V lost 5 bases, J lost 3 bases, and 9 bases stayed unmatched. In germline, CDR1 is SEHNR, CDR2 FQNEAQ (reference sequence). CDR3 protein: CASSPGGEGDTEAFF. CDR3 bases: TGTGCCAGCAGCCCAGGGGGTGAGGGGGACACTGAAGCTTTCTTT.

The J gene is TRBJ2-7, the V gene TRBV15, with no clear D. Trimming shortened V by 3 bases and J by 5 bases, and 8 bases separated the two germline ends. The germline V gene encodes CDR1 LNHNV and CDR2 YYDKDF (reference sequence). The CDR3 has 12 residues. The CDR3: CATSRPGHEQYF. CDR3 DNA sequence: TGTGCCACCAGCAGGCCCGGCCACGAGCAGTACTTC.

The rearrangement links TRBV19 to TRBJ1-3; the D is unclear. The CDR3 is 17 residues long. CDR1 is LNHDA and CDR2 is SQIVND in the germline V gene (reference sequence). With 5 bases removed from V and 4 bases from J, the gap between germline ends came to 21 bases. The CDR3 DNA reads as TGTGCCAGTAGTTCTCTGTTTGGAGAAACAGTAGGAAACACCATATATTTT. This translates into CASSSLFGETVGNTIYF.

V and J are TRBV19 and TRBJ1-3, with 8 bases lining up with TRBD1. V shed 5 bases, J shed 1 base, and the junction held 7 bases outside the gene matches. The CDR3 contains 16 residues. From germline, CDR1 is LNHDA and CDR2 SQIVND (reference sequence). CDR3 DNA sequence: TGTGCCAGTAGTGCCTCAGGGGGCGAATCTGGAAACACCATATATTTT. It codes for CASSASGGESGNTIYF.

V gene TRBV7-3 combines with J gene TRBJ1-2; 10 bases match TRBD1. The CDR3 loop spans 14 amino acids. Germline V lookup: CDR1 SGHTA, CDR2 FQGTGA. V was clipped by 3 bases and J by 2 bases; unmatched bases: 0. CDR3 in amino acids: CASSLGQGNYGYTF. CDR3 coding DNA: TGTGCCAGCAGCTTGGGACAGGGGAACTATGGCTACACCTTC.

V usage is TRBV7-2 and J usage is TRBJ2-7, with 7 bases lining up with TRBD2. There are 13 residues in the CDR3. Germline CDR1 and CDR2: SGHTA and FQGNSA. The J segment lost 2 bases and the V segment lost 4 bases, leaving 2 bases of the junction unmatched. CDR3 sequence (DNA): TGTGCCAGCAGCTGGGGAGGGGCCTACGAGCAGTACTTC. Amino acid sequence: CASSWGGAYEQYF.

The chain recombines TRBV7-9 with TRBJ1-5; the D gene is possibly TRBD1 (5 bases). Germline V gene sequence: CDR1 SEHNR, CDR2 FQNEAQ (reference sequence). This CDR3 comprises 14 residues. The V and J ends lost 7 bases and 8 bases respectively, with 18 bases between them. CDR3 amino acids: CASTHQAGTEPQHF. The CDR3 nucleotides read TGTGCCAGCACCCACCAGGCAGGGACGGAGCCCCAGCATTTT. The entire variable domain, with the rest obtained from reference TRBV7-9 and TRBJ1-5, is as follows: DTGVSQNPRHKITKRGQNVTFRCDPISEHNRLYWYRQTLGQGPEFLTYFQNEAQLEKSRLLSDRFSAERPKGSFSTLEIQRTEQGDSAMYLCASTHQAGTEPQHFGDGTRLSIL.

The rearrangement uses TRBV5-1 and TRBJ2-1; 12 bases line up with TRBD2. The ends lost 1 base at V and 8 bases at J; junction bases unmatched: 4. CDR3 length equals 15 residues. Germline V gene lookup returns CDR1 SGHRS and CDR2 YFSETQ. CDR3 DNA sequence: TGCGCCAGCAGCTTGCGGCTAGCGGGGGGGCATGAGCAGTTCTTC. Translation gives CASSLRLAGGHEQFF.

This rearrangement joins TRBV25-1 to TRBJ1-1, with D possibly being TRBD1 (5 bases). Per germline, CDR1 MGHDK and CDR2 SYGVNS. The CDR3 sequence is 13 residues long. The ends were cut back, 1 base at V and 7 bases at J, with 10 bases in the middle. For the CDR3, the DNA is TGTGCCAGCAGTGAATGGGACGCCTTTGAAGCTTTCTTT. This translates into CASSEWDAFEAFF.

This chain links TRBV5-1 with TRBJ2-2, with no clear D. The CDR3 sequence is 13 residues long. Germline CDR1 reads SGHRS; CDR2 reads YFSETQ. V gave up 1 base and J gave up 6 bases, with 7 bases separating them. CDR3 sequence reads: CASSLSVSGELFF. The DNA for the CDR3 is TGCGCCAGCAGCTTGTCGGTGTCCGGGGAGCTGTTTTTT.

The V call is TRBV11-2, the J call TRBJ2-6; D gene ambiguous. Per germline, CDR1 SGHAT and CDR2 FQNNGV. The CDR3 consists of 13 residues. The V end lost 4 bases, the J end lost 3 bases, and 4 bases lay between the germline ends. This CDR3 reads CASSSHGANVLTF. As DNA, the CDR3 is TGTGCCAGCAGCTCGCATGGGGCCAACGTCCTGACTTTC. The variable domain in full, with the rest retrieved from reference TRBV11-2 and TRBJ2-6, is EAGVAQSPRYKIIEKRQSVAFWCNPISGHATLYWYQQILGQGPKLLIQFQNNGVVDDSQLPKDRFSAERLKGVDSTLKIQPAKLEDSAVYLCASSSHGANVLTFGAGSRLTVL.

The table lists this clone with a count of one. The chain joins TRBV15 to TRBJ1-1, with D maybe TRBD1 (5 bases). V lost 0 bases and J lost 7, with 24 bases in between. The germline CDR1 and CDR2 sequences are LNHNV and YYDKDF (reference sequence). This CDR3 has 18 residues. Here the CDR3 DNA reads TGTGCCACCAGCAGAGATCTAGGGGAGGATTCCCTTTATAATGAAGCTTTCTTT. Translating it yields CATSRDLGEDSLYNEAFF.

This clone was counted once. The V and J genes are TRBV5-1 and TRBJ2-7; D may be TRBD1 (7 bases). The V end lost 3 bases, the J end lost 1 base, and 14 bases lay between the germline ends. Looked up from germline, CDR1 is SGHRS and CDR2 is YFSETQ. The CDR3 covers 15 residues. This CDR3 reads CASSSRQGGSYEQYF. For the CDR3, the DNA is TGCGCCAGCAGCTCCCGACAGGGAGGATCCTACGAGCAGTACTTC.